This is a list of T cell receptor beta chains from one sample in a study of regulatory T cells in long-lasting Graves disease. TCRdb re-derived calls from the multiplex PCR reads in MiXCR, one entry per CDR3 protein. The table has hundreds of thousands of distinct CDR3 sequences, 15% to 20% seen once; the top ten hold 18%. These data were likewise used in another study, on T cells in Graves' hyperthyroidism and ophthalmopathy.

Source: peripheral blood mononuclear cells (PBMCs), taken at new diagnosis, from a patient treated with antithyroid drugs. All receptors derive from a woman in her twenties or thirties with Graves disease. Each CDR3 is given with its conserved first and last residue. D genes are given only for firm matches. Size values are once, few and many counts, or a class for expanded clones, and some rows have none.

clone_size j_call v_call d_call cdr3_length cdr3_aa cdr3_nt
few TRBJ1-4 TRBV6-4 . 14 CASSRNNGGEKLFF TGTGCCAGCAGTCGTAATAATGGGGGTGAAAAACTGTTTTTT
. TRBJ1-2 TRBV28 . 15 CAASSSGAGWYGYTF TGTGCCGCCAGCTCCAGCGGCGCAGGGTGGTATGGCTACACCTTC
few TRBJ2-7 TRBV20-1 . 14 CSAPSSVSSYEQYF TGCAGTGCTCCCAGTAGCGTCAGCTCCTACGAGCAGTACTTC
few TRBJ1-1 TRBV14 . 14 CASSQFRDTTEAFF TGTGCCAGCAGCCAATTTCGGGACACCACTGAAGCTTTCTTT
many TRBJ1-1 TRBV20-1 . 13 CSVSGGGHTEAFF TGCAGTGTCTCCGGGGGGGGCCACACTGAAGCTTTCTTT
. TRBJ1-2 TRBV5-1 . 13 CASSVAGVNGYTF TGCGCCAGCAGCGTTGCAGGGGTTAATGGCTACACCTTC
many TRBJ1-2 TRBV12-3/TRBV12-4 . 13 CASSFPRVRGYTF TGTGCCAGCAGTTTCCCCAGGGTCAGGGGCTACACCTTC
many TRBJ1-5 TRBV7-2 TRBD1 14 CASSISGGGQPQHF TGTGCCAGCAGCATATCAGGGGGCGGTCAGCCCCAGCATTTT
. TRBJ1-1 TRBV18 . 16 CASSLEVARVNTEAFF TGTGCCAGCTCACTAGAAGTCGCCAGGGTAAACACTGAAGCTTTCTTT
few TRBJ2-7 TRBV19 . 13 CASSIIGGYEQYF TGTGCCAGTAGTATCATCGGGGGCTACGAGCAGTACTTC
many TRBJ2-7 TRBV12-3/TRBV12-4 . 15 CASSLWSRATGEQYF TGTGCCAGCAGTTTGTGGTCCAGGGCCACTGGCGAGCAGTACTTC
many TRBJ1-1 TRBV7-9 . 15 CASSSETEQLTEAFF TGTGCCAGCAGCTCCGAGACAGAACAGCTCACTGAAGCTTTCTTT
. TRBJ2-2 TRBV29-1 TRBD2 15 CSVQREGRDTGELFF TGCAGCGTCCAACGGGAGGGGCGAGACACCGGGGAGCTGTTTTTT
. TRBJ2-3 TRBV27 TRBD1 15 CASSEWGQSTDTQYF TGTGCCAGCAGTGAGTGGGGACAGAGCACAGATACGCAGTATTTT
few TRBJ2-7 TRBV5-6 TRBD2 14 CASSFAAGVDEQYF TGTGCCAGCAGCTTTGCAGCGGGAGTAGACGAGCAGTACTTC
. TRBJ2-2 TRBV20-1 TRBD2 20 CSATYSGRLAGQKFTGELFF TGCAGTGCTACATACTCCGGGAGGCTAGCGGGTCAAAAATTCACCGGGGAGCTGTTTTTT
many TRBJ2-1 TRBV28 . 17 CATETMVGENSYNEQFF TGTGCCACTGAAACTATGGTCGGAGAAAATTCCTACAATGAGCAGTTCTTC
many TRBJ2-3 TRBV9 . 11 CASSAMGTQYF TGTGCCAGCAGCGCAATGGGTACGCAGTATTTT
. TRBJ2-1 TRBV24-1 TRBD1 16 CATSDGQGEFYNEQFF TGTGCCACCAGTGATGGACAGGGGGAATTCTACAATGAGCAGTTCTTC
many TRBJ2-7 TRBV11-3 TRBD2 14 CASSRTSDSYEQYF TGTGCCAGCAGCCGGACTAGCGATTCCTACGAGCAGTACTTC
many TRBJ1-2 TRBV20-1 TRBD1 15 CSARLDRAANYGYTF TGCAGTGCTAGACTTGACAGGGCAGCTAACTATGGCTACACCTTC
few TRBJ2-2 TRBV7-9 . 13 CASSKDGIGELFF TGTGCCAGCAGCAAGGACGGGATCGGGGAGCTGTTTTTT
. TRBJ1-6 TRBV30 TRBD1 15 CAWRGLGTENSPLHF TGTGCCTGGAGGGGCCTCGGGACAGAGAATTCACCCCTCCACTTT
. TRBJ2-2 TRBV19 TRBD2 14 CASSTGGRTGELFF TGTGCCAGTAGTACGGGAGGGAGGACCGGGGAGCTGTTTTTT
. TRBJ2-5 TRBV20-1 . 13 CSARITGQETQYF TGCAGTGCTAGAATAACAGGCCAAGAGACCCAGTACTTC
few TRBJ2-1 TRBV5-1 TRBD1 16 CASSPETGGGYNEQFF TGCGCCAGCAGCCCGGAGACAGGGGGTGGGTACAATGAGCAGTTCTTC
. TRBJ1-2 TRBV5-6 . 15 CASSLLQGQSYGYTF TGTGCCAGCAGCTTGCTACAAGGACAGAGTTATGGCTACACCTTC
. TRBJ2-1 TRBV5-1 . 12 CASGKTYNEQFF TGCGCCAGCGGGAAGACCTACAATGAGCAGTTCTTC
many TRBJ1-2 TRBV6-1 TRBD1 14 CASSYQTGGGGYTF TGTGCCAGCAGCTATCAGACAGGGGGCGGCGGCTACACCTTC
many TRBJ1-1 TRBV6-1 . 13 CASSALRGVEAFF TGTGCCAGCAGTGCTCTGCGGGGGGTTGAAGCTTTCTTT
many TRBJ1-1 TRBV9 . 14 CASSVSPGETEAFF TGTGCCAGCAGCGTAAGCCCGGGGGAGACTGAAGCTTTCTTT
many TRBJ2-2 TRBV5-1 . 16 CASSHGAFANTGELFF TGCGCCAGCAGCCATGGTGCATTCGCGAACACCGGGGAGCTGTTTTTT
many TRBJ1-5 TRBV27 TRBD1 16 CASSRTGFLSNQPQHF TGTGCCAGCAGTCGGACAGGATTCTTGAGCAATCAGCCCCAGCATTTT
few TRBJ1-2 TRBV12-3/TRBV12-4 . 13 CASSSDSTYGYTF TGTGCCAGCAGTTCAGACAGCACCTATGGCTACACCTTC
few TRBJ1-2 TRBV5-1 . 15 CASSLASDTGSGYTF TGCGCCAGCAGCTTGGCCTCAGACACAGGCTCTGGCTACACCTTC
many TRBJ1-6 TRBV6-5 TRBD1 16 CASSYRGQGVDSPLHF TGTGCCAGCAGTTATAGGGGACAGGGGGTTGATTCACCCCTCCACTTT
many TRBJ2-7 TRBV2 . 16 CASSDPYRQATYEQYF TGTGCCAGCAGTGATCCCTACAGACAGGCGACCTACGAGCAGTACTTC